What follows are 25 T cell receptor beta chains derived from one specimen sequenced in a study of T cell responses to AZD1222 COVID-19 vaccine. Repertoires were generated with immunoSEQ multiplex PCR, while TCRdb's copy carries only in-frame clones and drops some. The table records 85,000 to 95,000 clones, 90% of them present only once. The specimen comprised peripheral blood, sampled on day 0 of AZD1222 vaccination. The receptors here all came from an adult in good health.

In its sample, this clone was seen once. The rearrangement links TRBV6-5 to TRBJ1-5; tentatively, D is TRBD1 (5 bases). CDR1 and CDR2 from the germline V gene are MNHEY and SVGAGI. There are 14 residues in the CDR3. Trimming stripped 6 bases from V and 4 bases from J, with 13 bases between. CDR3 region: CASSRRDGNQPQHF. DNA of the CDR3: TGTGCCAGCAGCCGCCGGGACGGGAATCAGCCCCAGCATTTT.

This clone occurred a few times. The sample holds other DNA sequences that translate to the same CDR3. The J gene is TRBJ1-3, the V gene TRBV7-2, with 7 bases aligning to TRBD1. This CDR3 spans 15 amino acids. Germline assignment: CDR1 SGHTA and CDR2 FQGNSA. V was pared by 1 base and J by 2 bases, with 2 bases of the junction left unmatched. The CDR3 region is CASSLDRGPGNTIYF. In nucleotides, the CDR3 is TGTGCCAGCAGCTTAGATAGGGGGCCTGGAAACACCATATATTTT.

V gene TRBV10-3 combines with J gene TRBJ2-7; tentative D call: TRBD2 (5 bases). Germline V lookup: CDR1 ENHRY, CDR2 SYGVKD. The germline V and J ends were trimmed by 10 bases and 6 bases, with 13 bases remaining between them. The CDR3 length is 11 residues. This chain's CDR3 is CATERASEQYF. CDR3 nucleotides: TGTGCCACGGAGAGGGCCTCCGAGCAGTACTTC.

V is TRBV5-8 and J is TRBJ1-1, with D tentatively TRBD1 (6 bases). The CDR3 consists of 15 residues. The V and J ends lost 3 bases and 3 bases respectively, with 15 bases between them. Germline values: CDR1 SGHTS, CDR2 YDEGEE. CDR3 residues: CASSSYRAGYTEAFF. The CDR3 DNA is TGTGCCAGCAGCTCATACAGGGCCGGGTACACTGAAGCTTTCTTT.

The chain links TRBV30 to TRBJ2-7; D gene ambiguous. Germline V gene sequence: CDR1 GTSNPN, CDR2 SVGIG (reference sequence). This CDR3 is built from 11 residues. The V and J ends lost 0 bases and 4 bases respectively, with 4 bases between them. The CDR3 bases are TGTGCCTGGAGTGTACAATACGAGCAGTACTTC. The encoded protein is CAWSVQYEQYF. The full variable domain, its missing parts supplied by reference TRBV30 and TRBJ2-7, is SQTIHQWPATLVQPVGSPLSLECTVEGTSNPNLYWYRQAAGRGLQLLFYSVGIGQISSEVPQNLSASRPQDRQFILSSKKLLLSDSGFYLCAWSVQYEQYFGPGTRLTVT.

The rearrangement links TRBV7-3 to TRBJ2-5; weak D call: TRBD2 (6 bases). CDR3 size: 13 residues. Trimming took 5 bases from V and 5 from J, leaving 12 bases between them. Germline values: CDR1 SGHTA, CDR2 FQGTGA. CDR3 region: CASSRGSSETQYF. CDR3 nucleotide sequence: TGTGCCAGCAGCCGGGGGAGTAGCGAGACCCAGTACTTC.

The genes are TRBV4-3 and TRBJ1-6; D remains unclear. V was cut by 0 bases and J by 7 bases, with 10 bases left in between. This CDR3 spans 15 amino acids. Per the germline V gene, CDR1 is LGHNA and CDR2 is YSLEER. CDR3 nucleotides: TGCGCCAGCAGCCAAGAATGGATCGGGAATTCACCCCTCCACTTT. This sequence encodes CASSQEWIGNSPLHF.

V usage is TRBV19 and J usage is TRBJ2-5; D is perhaps TRBD2 (6 bases). The CDR3 is 13 residues long. V was cut by 8 bases and J by 7 bases, with 17 bases left in between. Per the germline V gene, CDR1 is LNHDA and CDR2 is SQIVND (reference sequence). CDR3 region: CASCPRQGGTQYF. For the CDR3, the DNA is TGTGCCAGTTGTCCCCGGCAGGGAGGGACCCAGTACTTC.

This clone has a single count. The chain joins TRBV6-4 to TRBJ2-2, with a tentative D call TRBD2 (5 bases). Trimming took 3 bases from V and 8 from J, leaving 13 bases between them. The CDR3 is 14 amino acids. CDR1 MRHNA and CDR2 SNTAGT come from the germline V gene. The CDR3 protein is CASSEIDGIGELFF. CDR3 sequence (DNA): TGTGCCAGCAGTGAGATTGACGGGATAGGGGAGCTGTTTTTT.

The chain couples TRBV27 to TRBJ2-1, with 12 positions matching TRBD2. J was trimmed by 9 bases and V by 3 bases; bases with no gene match: 3. Looked up from germline, CDR1 is MNHEY and CDR2 is SMNVEV (reference sequence). The CDR3 has 14 residues. The CDR3 nucleotides read TGTGCCAGCAGTTTGGGACTAGCGGGTATTGAGCAGTTCTTC. Residues: CASSLGLAGIEQFF.

The chain is built from TRBV6-5 and TRBJ2-7; 8 positions match TRBD1. The CDR3 runs 16 residues. V dropped 2 bases and J dropped 3; count of bases not matched to a gene: 9. The V gene's germline CDR1 is MNHEY and CDR2 SVGAGI. The CDR3 spells CASSYPDRVGVYEQYF. The CDR3 region has the DNA TGTGCCAGCAGTTACCCGGACAGGGTAGGTGTCTACGAGCAGTACTTC.

The chain links TRBV7-2 to TRBJ1-5; tentatively, D is TRBD1 (5 bases). Germline V gives CDR1 SGHTA, CDR2 FQGNSA. V was pared by 5 bases and J by 7 bases, with 15 bases between. The CDR3 is 14 residues long. The CDR3 nucleotides read TGTGCCAGCAGCCGGACCCAAGGGACCCAGCCCCAGCATTTT. Residues: CASSRTQGTQPQHF.

The gene calls are TRBV7-9 and TRBJ2-1, with 11 bases lining up with TRBD2. Unmatched junction bases numbered 8, after V lost 5 bases and J lost 8 bases. The CDR3 consists of 15 residues. CDR1 and CDR2 from the germline V gene are SEHNR and FQNEAQ (reference sequence). This chain's CDR3 is CASSPRTSGPYEQFF. The DNA of the CDR3 is TGTGCCAGCAGCCCAAGGACTAGCGGGCCCTATGAGCAGTTCTTC.

V is TRBV5-1 and J is TRBJ2-5; a possible D gene is TRBD1 (6 bases). The CDR3 totals 15 residues. V gave up 6 bases and J gave up 4 bases, with 19 bases separating them. Germline CDR1 is SGHRS and CDR2 is YFSETQ. Written as DNA, the CDR3 is TGCGCCAGCACCCTAACAGGGACCTCTGCAGAGACCCAGTACTTC. Encoded protein: CASTLTGTSAETQYF. The full variable domain, in which reference TRBV5-1 and TRBJ2-5 provide the parts outside the CDR3, is KAGVTQTPRYLIKTRGQQVTLSCSPISGHRSVSWYQQTPGQGLQFLFEYFSETQRNKGNFPGRFSGRQFSNSRSEMNVSTLELGDSALYLCASTLTGTSAETQYFGPGTRLLVL.

This sequence joins TRBV10-3 and TRBJ2-1; D unresolved. V gave up 6 bases and J gave up 6 bases, with 12 bases separating them. Germline CDR1 ENHRY, CDR2 SYGVKD. The CDR3 length is 13 residues. CDR3 DNA: TGTGCCATCAGGGGTAACAGTGGCAATGAGCAGTTCTTC. Translating gives CAIRGNSGNEQFF.

This chain connects TRBV6-5 to TRBJ1-1; a possible D gene is TRBD1 (6 bases). The CDR3 sequence is 14 residues long. Trimming pared 2 bases from V and 5 bases from J, leaving 12 bases between. Germline loops: CDR1 MNHEY, CDR2 SVGAGI. The CDR3 region has the DNA TGTGCCAGCAGTTACGACGTCGGACAGACTGAAGCTTTCTTT. Protein: CASSYDVGQTEAFF.

This clone appeared a single time. The chain combines TRBV19 with TRBJ2-6, with TRBD2 as a possible D gene (5 bases). V was trimmed by 6 bases and J by 0 bases, leaving 9 bases between them. Germline CDR1 reads LNHDA; CDR2 reads SQIVND (reference sequence). The CDR3 consists of 15 residues. DNA of the CDR3: TGTGCCAGTAGGGGAGACCTCTCTGGGGCCAACGTCCTGACTTTC. This encodes CASRGDLSGANVLTF.

The chain is built from TRBV7-8 and TRBJ1-2, with 12 nucleotides matching TRBD1. The length of the CDR3 is 13 residues. Germline V gene data show CDR1 as SGHVS and CDR2 as FQNEAQ. The ends lost 4 bases at V and 8 bases at J; junction bases unmatched: 2. The CDR3 nucleotides are TGTGCCAGCAGCTCCGGGACAGGGGGCGGCTACACCTTC. Amino acid sequence: CASSSGTGGGYTF.

The V and J genes are TRBV5-1 and TRBJ2-7; D is uncertain. Deletions cut 7 bases from V and 7 bases from J, with 12 bases between. The CDR3 spans 11 residues. Germline V gives CDR1 SGHRS, CDR2 YFSETQ. CDR3 sequence reads: CASGALGEQYF. DNA for the CDR3: TGCGCCAGCGGTGCTCTTGGGGAGCAGTACTTC.

The chain is built from TRBV6-5 and TRBJ1-6; D possibly corresponds to TRBD1 (6 bases). This CDR3 has 14 amino acids. Germline loops: CDR1 MNHEY, CDR2 SVGAGI. Between the trimmed V and J ends, which lost 2 bases and 7 bases, there was a span of 9 bases. CDR3 protein: CASSYDRFNSPLHF. CDR3 DNA: TGTGCCAGCAGTTACGACAGGTTCAATTCACCCCTCCACTTT.

The table lists this clone with a count of one. This chain joins TRBV11-2 and TRBJ1-6; D possibly corresponds to TRBD1 (5 bases). V gave up 0 bases and J gave up 7 bases, with 13 bases separating them. Germline values: CDR1 SGHAT, CDR2 FQNNGV. The CDR3 is 16 amino acids. This chain's CDR3 is CASSLEYGTTNSPLHF. The CDR3 bases are TGTGCCAGCAGCTTAGAATACGGGACTACGAATTCACCCCTCCACTTT.

This chain uses TRBV6-4 with TRBJ2-2, with TRBD2 identical over 10 bases. CDR1 is MRHNA and CDR2 is SNTAGT in the germline V gene. The CDR3 is 16 amino acids. With V trimmed by 5 bases and J by 2 bases, 5 bases remained unmatched. The CDR3 nucleotides read TGTGCCAGCAGTCCGCTAGCGGGGGATAACACCGGGGAGCTGTTTTTT. This sequence encodes CASSPLAGDNTGELFF.

This CDR3 reads CASSQDWTGGLANYGYTF. The CDR3 DNA sequence: TGCGCCAGCAGCCAAGATTGGACAGGGGGCCTGGCTAACTATGGCTACACCTTC. V is TRBV4-3 and J is TRBJ1-2; the match to TRBD1 covers 11 bases. The ends lost 0 bases at V and 0 bases at J; junction bases unmatched: 6. Germline loops: CDR1 LGHNA, CDR2 YSLEER. The CDR3 extends over 18 amino acids.

The rearrangement uses TRBV6-5 and TRBJ1-1; 8 bases map to TRBD1. The germline V gene has CDR1 MNHEY and CDR2 SVGAGI. The CDR3 length is 13 residues. The trim removed 6 bases at V and 1 base at J, leaving 1 base unmatched. CDR3 in DNA: TGTGCCAGCAGCACAGGGGGGAACACTGAAGCTTTCTTT. Translation: CASSTGGNTEAFF.

The chain carries TRBV5-1 and TRBJ2-3; D might be TRBD1 (6 bases). V lost 0 bases and J lost 2, with 10 bases in between. Per germline, CDR1 SGHRS and CDR2 YFSETQ. The CDR3 spans 15 residues. The CDR3 is CASSLDGGPTDTQYF. The CDR3 coding sequence is TGCGCCAGCAGCTTGGATGGGGGCCCCACAGATACGCAGTATTTT.